This T cell receptor beta chain was identified during a study of CD8+CD57+ T cells in acquired aplastic anemia. Study outcomes and limitations: Researchers report that twenty-nine CD8+ CDR3 sequences appeared in both patients and controls.

According to the study, genomic DNA was the template for TCR beta VDJ and CDR3 profiling. One entry per CDR3 protein results from TCRdb running MiXCR on the reads. This sample has approximately 190,000 distinct CDR3 sequences, with 48% found just once. Patients chosen for sequencing had CD8+CD57+ cells that had expanded, as shown by flow cytometry. Patients were therapy-naive when their blood was sampled. This clonotype was detected ten times or more. What it recognizes is unknown. This CDR3 contains 15 residues. With V trimmed by 4 bases and J by 10 bases, 13 bases remained unmatched. The germline gives CDR1 WSHSY, CDR2 SAAADI.

The sequence derives from a human donor with aplastic anemia. What was sequenced was sorted CD4+, CD8+, or CD8+CD57+ T cells (not recorded which) from PBMCs. The chain joins TRBV10-2 to TRBJ2-7; 10 positions agree with TRBD2. As DNA, the CDR3 is TGCGCCAGCAGTGCTTCGAAAGCGGGAGGGCCGGAACAGTACTTC. Its protein product is CASSASKAGGPEQYF.